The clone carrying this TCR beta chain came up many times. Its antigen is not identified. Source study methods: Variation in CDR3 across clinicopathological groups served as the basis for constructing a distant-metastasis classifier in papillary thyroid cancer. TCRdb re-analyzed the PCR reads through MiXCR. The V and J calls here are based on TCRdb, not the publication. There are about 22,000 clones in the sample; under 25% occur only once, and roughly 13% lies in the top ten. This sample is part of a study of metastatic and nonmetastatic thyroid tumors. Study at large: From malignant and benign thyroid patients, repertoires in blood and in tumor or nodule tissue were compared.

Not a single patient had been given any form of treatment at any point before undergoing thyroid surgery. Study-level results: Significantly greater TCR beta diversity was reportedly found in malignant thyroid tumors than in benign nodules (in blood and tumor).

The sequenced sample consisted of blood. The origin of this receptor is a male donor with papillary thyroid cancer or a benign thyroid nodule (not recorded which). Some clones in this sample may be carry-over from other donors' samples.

The CDR3 bases are TGTGCCAGCAGTTTAGGGACGGGTGAAAACATTCAGTACTTC. It specifies CASSLGTGENIQYF. The chain links TRBV12-3 or TRBV12-4 to TRBJ2-4; D is undetermined. The CDR3 has 14 amino acids. Trimming took off 1 base at V and 5 bases at J, with 9 bases between the two ends.